The T cell receptor (beta chain) under discussion was sequenced for a study of blood T cell repertoires in COVID-19. After removal of 6 bases from V and 0 bases from J, the junction contained 8 bases not matched to a gene. Germline CDR1 reads SEHNR; CDR2 reads FQNEAQ (reference sequence). This CDR3 has 15 residues. The assay was immunoSEQ multiplex PCR, and TCRdb's table has in-frame clones only and misses some. This table has fewer than 700,000 clones, about 89% appearing once. The sequenced sample consisted of peripheral blood. The receptor comes from a woman in her fifties or sixties with COVID-19, enrolled during active disease. V gene TRBV7-9 combines with J gene TRBJ2-7, with 7 nucleotides matching TRBD1. As DNA, the CDR3 is TGTGCCAGCAGATCCACAGGGGATACCTCCTACGAGCAGTACTTC. It encodes CASRSTGDTSYEQYF.